The 32 T cell receptor beta chains presented below share a single source sample, sequenced in a study of cytomegalovirus exposure and HLA in healthy donors. Primers: 60 Vbeta forward and 13 Jbeta reverse. TCRdb's table, derived via immunoSEQ multiplex PCR, lists solely in-frame clones and lacks some. Among some 96,000 clones listed, roughly 80% were seen once. The sequenced material came from PBMCs. These receptors were obtained from a middle-aged man in good health and CMV-seropositive.

The gene calls are TRBV30 and TRBJ2-5; the D gene is possibly TRBD1 (5 bases). The CDR3 loop spans 13 amino acids. Per the germline V gene, CDR1 is GTSNPN and CDR2 is SVGIG (reference sequence). The V end was cut by 1 base, the J end by 4 bases, with 10 bases between. CDR3 sequence (DNA): TGTGCCTGGAGTGCCAGGGTGTCAGAGACCCAGTACTTC. As protein: CAWSARVSETQYF. Based on the CDR3 plus reference TRBV30 and TRBJ2-5, the full variable domain is SQTIHQWPATLVQPVGSPLSLECTVEGTSNPNLYWYRQAAGRGLQLLFYSVGIGQISSEVPQNLSASRPQDRQFILSSKKLLLSDSGFYLCAWSARVSETQYFGPGTRLLVL.

This clone is a singleton in its sample. The rearrangement links TRBV6-5 to TRBJ2-7; 8 nucleotides align to TRBD1. The J segment lost 3 bases and the V segment lost 4 bases, leaving 2 bases of the junction unmatched. The CDR3 is made up of 13 amino acids. In germline, CDR1 is MNHEY, CDR2 SVGAGI. The CDR3 nucleotides read TGTGCCAGCAGTTTCGACAGGGGCTACGAGCAGTACTTC. This encodes CASSFDRGYEQYF.

This clone was picked up one time. The chain joins TRBV11-2 to TRBJ2-6; TRBD1 agrees at 12 bases. The CDR3 is 17 amino acids. Trimming removed 3 bases from V and 4 bases from J; junction bases left unmatched: 4. CDR1 is SGHAT and CDR2 is FQNNGV in the germline V gene. CDR3 DNA sequence: TGTGCCAGCAGCTTGGGACAGGGGGCGGTGGGGGCCAACGTCCTGACTTTC. Its translation is CASSLGQGAVGANVLTF. Drawing the rest from reference TRBV11-2 and TRBJ2-6, the complete variable domain is EAGVAQSPRYKIIEKRQSVAFWCNPISGHATLYWYQQILGQGPKLLIQFQNNGVVDDSQLPKDRFSAERLKGVDSTLKIQPAKLEDSAVYLCASSLGQGAVGANVLTFGAGSRLTVL.

J is TRBJ2-5 and V is TRBV9; 10 nucleotides agree with TRBD2. Germline assignment: CDR1 SGDLS and CDR2 YYNGEE. Germline trimming cut 0 bases from V and 4 bases from J; bases unmatched to any gene: 6. The CDR3 sequence is 16 residues long. This CDR3 reads CASSVEGLAGAETQYF. For the CDR3, the DNA is TGTGCCAGCAGCGTAGAAGGGCTAGCGGGAGCAGAGACCCAGTACTTC.

The V gene is TRBV27, the J gene TRBJ2-1, with 7 nucleotides matching TRBD2. After removal of 2 bases from V and 10 bases from J, the junction contained 5 bases not matched to a gene. This CDR3 has 13 residues. In germline, CDR1 is MNHEY, CDR2 SMNVEV (reference sequence). The chain's CDR3 is CASSLPAGREQFF. CDR3 sequence (DNA): TGTGCCAGCAGTTTACCAGCGGGAAGGGAGCAGTTCTTC.

This rearrangement joins TRBV7-8 to TRBJ1-1; D is ambiguous. The CDR3 has 14 residues. CDR1 and CDR2 from the germline V gene are SGHVS and FQNEAQ. V lost 5 bases to trimming and J lost 0 bases, with 10 bases between them. Written as DNA, the CDR3 is TGTGCCAGCAGCCCGGAGGCCCTGAACACTGAAGCTTTCTTT. This encodes CASSPEALNTEAFF.

The gene calls are TRBV5-1 and TRBJ2-7; D unresolved. Germline V gene data show CDR1 as SGHRS and CDR2 as YFSETQ. The CDR3 runs 16 residues. V dropped 3 bases and J dropped 1 base, with 17 bases sitting between them. CDR3 DNA: TGCGCCAGCAGCTCAACCCTCGGTCCCGTGTCCTACGAGCAGTACTTC. It codes for CASSSTLGPVSYEQYF.

This sequence joins TRBV28 and TRBJ1-4; D remains ambiguous. CDR1 MDHEN and CDR2 SYDVKM come from the germline V gene. The CDR3 extends over 16 amino acids. Trimming shortened V by 5 bases and J by 0 bases, and 13 bases separated the two germline ends. For the CDR3, the DNA is TGTGCCAGCAGTCCGGGTGGGAGTGCAACTAATGAAAAACTGTTTTTT. Amino acids: CASSPGGSATNEKLFF.

V usage is TRBV9 and J usage is TRBJ1-1; no clear D. The CDR3 spans 12 residues. Per the germline V gene, CDR1 is SGDLS and CDR2 is YYNGEE. Trimming stripped 0 bases from V and 7 bases from J, with 7 bases between. CDR3 sequence reads: CASSVDRFEAFF. In nucleotides, the CDR3 is TGTGCCAGCAGCGTAGACCGGTTTGAAGCTTTCTTT.

The chain links TRBV4-1 to TRBJ2-7, with 10 bases lining up with TRBD1. Germline V gene lookup returns CDR1 MGHRA and CDR2 YSYEKL. The V segment lost 4 bases and the J segment 3 bases; nucleotides outside the gene matches: 12. This CDR3 region has 17 residues. The DNA of the CDR3 is TGCGCCAGCAGCCGAAAATCGACAGGGGGCTGGGTCTACGAGCAGTACTTC. Translation: CASSRKSTGGWVYEQYF.

This chain links TRBV6-1 with TRBJ1-1; possible D gene TRBD1, 5 bases. V gave up 5 bases and J gave up 1 base, with 11 bases separating them. CDR3 size: 14 residues. The germline V gene has CDR1 MNHNS and CDR2 SASEGT. As DNA, the CDR3 is TGTGCCAGCAGTAGGACGGGGGAGAACACTGAAGCTTTCTTT. Its translation: CASSRTGENTEAFF.

The V call is TRBV2, the J call TRBJ2-7; 11 bases match TRBD2. CDR1 SNHLY and CDR2 FYNNEI come from the germline V gene. Germline trimming cut 11 bases from V and 4 bases from J; bases unmatched to any gene: 10. This CDR3 spans 14 amino acids. The CDR3 loop reads CAGTSGGGYYEQYF. The DNA for the CDR3 is TGTGCCGGTACTAGCGGGGGTGGATATTACGAGCAGTACTTC.

The chain uses TRBV5-4 and TRBJ2-3; maybe TRBD2 (7 bases). Germline V gene data show CDR1 as SGHNT and CDR2 as YYREEE (reference sequence). V was trimmed by 0 bases and J by 2 bases, leaving 16 bases between them. There are 17 residues in the CDR3. For the CDR3, the DNA is TGTGCCAGCAGCTTGGCCGACGGGGGGCCCTACACAGATACGCAGTATTTT. Amino acids: CASSLADGGPYTDTQYF.

The chain uses TRBV2 and TRBJ2-1; D is unresolved. Between the trimmed V and J ends, which lost 5 bases and 7 bases, there was a span of 6 bases. The CDR3 loop spans 11 amino acids. CDR1 is SNHLY and CDR2 is FYNNEI in the germline V gene. The CDR3 loop reads CASSTKNEQFF. The CDR3 bases are TGTGCCAGCAGTACTAAGAATGAGCAGTTCTTC.

This clone was observed a few times. The V call is TRBV18, the J call TRBJ2-5; a possible D gene is TRBD2 (7 bases). CDR3 size: 15 residues. The V gene's germline CDR1 is KGHSH and CDR2 LQKENI. Trimming stripped 3 bases from V and 4 bases from J, with 15 bases between. The CDR3 DNA reads TGTGCCAGCTCACCGTCCAGCGGGACACGAGAGACCCAGTACTTC. Encoded protein: CASSPSSGTRETQYF.

The chain uses TRBV5-1 and TRBJ2-1, with 13 bases matching TRBD2. The CDR3 contains 13 residues. The V gene's germline CDR1 is SGHRS and CDR2 YFSETQ. V lost 7 bases, J lost 8 bases, and 3 bases stayed unmatched. CDR3 sequence reads: CASGTSGNHEQFF. For the CDR3, the DNA is TGCGCCAGCGGGACTAGCGGGAATCATGAGCAGTTCTTC.

As concerns this clone: This specimen includes other DNA sequences encoding the same CDR3. The chain links TRBV10-3 to TRBJ2-7, with 10 bases that match TRBD1. Germline-derived CDR1 and CDR2 are ENHRY and SYGVKD. CDR3 length equals 14 residues. With V trimmed by 4 bases and J by 5 bases, 5 bases remained unmatched. CDR3: CAISAGTGENEQYF. CDR3 coding DNA: TGTGCCATCAGTGCCGGGACAGGGGAAAACGAGCAGTACTTC.

This rearrangement joins TRBV4-3 to TRBJ1-1; 7 positions agree with TRBD1. This CDR3 contains 14 residues. From germline, CDR1 is LGHNA and CDR2 YSLEER. Germline trimming cut 4 bases from V and 1 base from J; bases unmatched to any gene: 3. The CDR3 loop is CASSPGQTNTEAFF. In DNA, the CDR3 is TGCGCCAGCAGCCCGGGACAGACGAACACTGAAGCTTTCTTT.

This sequence joins TRBV6-1 and TRBJ1-2; no clear D gene. The CDR3 totals 12 residues. Germline V gene sequence: CDR1 MNHNS, CDR2 SASEGT. Trimming cost V 3 bases and J 2 bases, with 4 bases left between them. In DNA form, the CDR3 reads TGTGCCAGCAGTGAGGGCAACTATGGCTACACCTTC. It specifies CASSEGNYGYTF.

The V and J genes are TRBV19 and TRBJ2-7; D gene uncertain. Deletions cut 7 bases from V and 0 bases from J, with 16 bases between. The CDR3 contains 15 residues. Germline V CDR1 and CDR2: LNHDA, SQIVND (reference sequence). CDR3 coding DNA: TGTGCCAGTAAATCCTTTGGCGGTGACTCCTACGAGCAGTACTTC. Its protein product is CASKSFGGDSYEQYF.

The chain recombines TRBV11-2 with TRBJ2-7; maybe TRBD2 (6 bases). The CDR3 spans 14 residues. Germline CDR1 reads SGHAT; CDR2 reads FQNNGV. Trimming removed 2 bases at V and 0 bases at J, with 8 bases between. The chain's CDR3 is CASSLQDYSYEQYF. The CDR3 DNA is TGTGCCAGCAGCTTACAGGACTACTCCTACGAGCAGTACTTC.

The J gene is TRBJ2-7, the V gene TRBV5-1; 9 nucleotides line up with TRBD1. Per the germline V gene, CDR1 is SGHRS and CDR2 is YFSETQ. The CDR3 is made up of 14 amino acids. The trim removed 4 bases at V and 2 bases at J, leaving 4 bases unmatched. The CDR3 region is CASSTGTGTYEQYF. CDR3 in DNA: TGCGCCAGCAGCACCGGGACAGGGACCTACGAGCAGTACTTC.

The V call is TRBV4-3, the J call TRBJ1-1, with TRBD1 identical over 8 bases. The V and J ends lost 2 bases and 10 bases, in that order; junction bases with no gene match: 12. The CDR3 runs to 15 residues. Germline-derived CDR1 and CDR2 are LGHNA and YSLEER. The CDR3 coding sequence is TGCGCCAGCAGCCAACTTGGGGCGGGACAGGTGACAGCTTTCTTT. Translation: CASSQLGAGQVTAFF.

This rearrangement joins TRBV6-5 to TRBJ1-4; D is unclear. CDR1 MNHEY and CDR2 SVGAGI come from the germline V gene. V was pared by 10 bases and J by 4 bases, with 4 bases between. The CDR3 sequence is 10 residues long. The DNA for the CDR3 is TGTGCCACCCGTAATGAAAAACTGTTTTTT. Its protein is CATRNEKLFF.

This clone was detected a few times. The CDR3 DNA is TGTGCCATCAGTGCCCCGGCGGTAGATACGCAGTATTTT. Translating gives CAISAPAVDTQYF. This sequence joins TRBV10-3 and TRBJ2-3, with D hard to call. Germline CDR1 ENHRY, CDR2 SYGVKD. The CDR3 is 13 amino acids. V was cut by 4 bases and J by 5 bases, with 10 bases left in between.

The gene calls are TRBV4-3 and TRBJ2-5; 7 bases agree with TRBD2. V lost 0 bases, J lost 4 bases, and 8 bases stayed unmatched. In germline, CDR1 is LGHNA, CDR2 YSLEER. The CDR3 extends over 16 amino acids. CDR3: CASSQDGGGPGETQYF. The CDR3 nucleotides are TGCGCCAGCAGCCAAGATGGGGGAGGGCCCGGAGAGACCCAGTACTTC.

This clone appeared once. The V and J genes are TRBV7-6 and TRBJ2-7, with TRBD2 matching 9 bases. V lost 1 base and J lost 4; bases outside the gene matches: 2. This CDR3 comprises 14 residues. CDR1 is SGHVS and CDR2 is FNYEAQ in the germline V gene. This CDR3 is CASSLGAGGYEQYF. CDR3 in DNA: TGTGCCAGCAGCTTAGGGGCGGGGGGGTACGAGCAGTACTTC.

This clone has only one observation. The chain has TRBV7-9 and TRBJ1-2; possible D gene TRBD1, 5 bases. From germline, CDR1 is SEHNR and CDR2 FQNEAQ (reference sequence). The length of the CDR3 is 17 residues. Trimming stripped 1 base from V and 4 bases from J, with 19 bases between. The DNA of the CDR3 is TGTGCCAGCAGCTTAGAGGCAGGGCAACCAGACCTCTATGGCTACACCTTC. Protein product: CASSLEAGQPDLYGYTF.

The rearrangement joins TRBV14 to TRBJ1-4, with 8 nucleotides matching TRBD1. The CDR3 is made up of 15 amino acids. Germline loops: CDR1 SGHDN, CDR2 FVKESK. V gave up 3 bases and J gave up 7 bases; unmatched junction bases: 7. CDR3 protein: CASSHDRRGREKLFF. DNA for the CDR3: TGTGCCAGCAGCCATGATCGCAGGGGGCGTGAAAAACTGTTTTTT.

The rearrangement joins TRBV7-6 to TRBJ2-1; 12 bases match TRBD2. Germline trimming cut 5 bases from V and 7 bases from J; bases unmatched to any gene: 9. Germline V gene data show CDR1 as SGHVS and CDR2 as FNYEAQ. This CDR3 contains 16 residues. CDR3: CASSQSRTSGKNEQFF. As DNA, the CDR3 is TGTGCCAGCAGCCAAAGTCGGACTAGCGGGAAGAATGAGCAGTTCTTC.

This chain connects TRBV5-1 to TRBJ2-3; 9 positions match TRBD1. This CDR3 is built from 14 residues. Germline CDR1 SGHRS, CDR2 YFSETQ. The V segment lost 4 bases and the J segment 0 bases; nucleotides outside the gene matches: 0. CDR3 bases: TGCGCCAGCAGCGGGACAGGGAGCACAGATACGCAGTATTTT. It encodes CASSGTGSTDTQYF. Full variable domain (missing parts from reference TRBV5-1 and TRBJ2-3): KAGVTQTPRYLIKTRGQQVTLSCSPISGHRSVSWYQQTPGQGLQFLFEYFSETQRNKGNFPGRFSGRQFSNSRSEMNVSTLELGDSALYLCASSGTGSTDTQYFGPGTRLTVL.

The rearrangement joins TRBV27 to TRBJ2-3; D is possibly TRBD2 (5 bases). Germline CDR1 is MNHEY and CDR2 is SMNVEV (reference sequence). V was cut by 6 bases and J by 0 bases, with 13 bases left in between. The CDR3 is 15 residues long. The CDR3 protein is CASSPRLPSTDTQYF. CDR3 nucleotide sequence: TGTGCCAGCAGCCCGAGACTACCTAGCACAGATACGCAGTATTTT.